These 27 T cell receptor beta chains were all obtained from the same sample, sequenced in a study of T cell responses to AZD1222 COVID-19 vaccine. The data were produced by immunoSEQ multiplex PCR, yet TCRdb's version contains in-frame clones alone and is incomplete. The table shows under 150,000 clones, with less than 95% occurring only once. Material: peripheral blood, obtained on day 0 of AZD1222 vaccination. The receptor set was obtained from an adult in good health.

The CDR3 loop is CASSRAGGLGSYNEQFF. CDR3 nucleotide sequence: TGCGCCAGCAGTCGTGCTGGGGGATTGGGCTCCTACAATGAGCAGTTCTTC. The chain has TRBV23-1 and TRBJ2-1; either TRBD1 or TRBD2 may supply D (5 bases each). TRBV23-1 has ORF status, its function being uncertain. This CDR3 is built from 17 residues. The V and J ends lost 4 bases and 0 bases respectively, with 16 bases between them.

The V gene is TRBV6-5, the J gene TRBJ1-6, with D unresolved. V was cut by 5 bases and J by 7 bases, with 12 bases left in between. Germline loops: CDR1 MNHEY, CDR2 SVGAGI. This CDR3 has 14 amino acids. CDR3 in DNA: TGTGCCAGCAGTCCCCAAATGGGAAATTCACCCCTCCACTTT. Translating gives CASSPQMGNSPLHF.

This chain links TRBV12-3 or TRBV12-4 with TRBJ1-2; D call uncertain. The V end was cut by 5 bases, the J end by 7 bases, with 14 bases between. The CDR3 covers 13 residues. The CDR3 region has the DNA TGTGCCAGCAGTCAACCGTCCAAATCTGGCTACACCTTC. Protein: CASSQPSKSGYTF.

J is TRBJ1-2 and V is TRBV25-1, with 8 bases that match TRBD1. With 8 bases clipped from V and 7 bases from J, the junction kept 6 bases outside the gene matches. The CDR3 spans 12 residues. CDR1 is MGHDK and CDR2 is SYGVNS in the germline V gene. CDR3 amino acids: CASRGQGSGYTF. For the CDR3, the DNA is TGTGCCAGCCGCGGACAGGGTTCTGGCTACACCTTC.

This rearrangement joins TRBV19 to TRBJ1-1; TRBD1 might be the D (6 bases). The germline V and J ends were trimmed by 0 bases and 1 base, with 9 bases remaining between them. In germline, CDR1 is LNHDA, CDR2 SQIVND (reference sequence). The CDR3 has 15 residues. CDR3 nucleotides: TGTGCCAGTAGTATAGATCCGGACAGGAACACTGAAGCTTTCTTT. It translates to CASSIDPDRNTEAFF.

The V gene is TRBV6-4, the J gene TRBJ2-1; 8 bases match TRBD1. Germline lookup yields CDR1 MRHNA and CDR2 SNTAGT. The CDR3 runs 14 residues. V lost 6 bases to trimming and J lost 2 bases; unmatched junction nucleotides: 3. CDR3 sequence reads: CASSPGGAYNEQFF. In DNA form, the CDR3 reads TGTGCCAGCAGCCCAGGGGGCGCCTACAATGAGCAGTTCTTC.

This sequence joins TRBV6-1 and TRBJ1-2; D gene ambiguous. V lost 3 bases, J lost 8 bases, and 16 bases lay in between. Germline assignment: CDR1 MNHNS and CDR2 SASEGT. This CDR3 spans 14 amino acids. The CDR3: CASSDSADLRGYTF. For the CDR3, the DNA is TGTGCCAGCAGTGATTCGGCAGATCTAAGGGGCTACACCTTC.

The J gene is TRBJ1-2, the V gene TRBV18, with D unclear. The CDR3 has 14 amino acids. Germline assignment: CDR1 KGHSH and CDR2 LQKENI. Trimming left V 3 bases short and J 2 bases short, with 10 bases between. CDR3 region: CASSPSNINYGYTF. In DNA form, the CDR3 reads TGTGCCAGCTCACCTTCGAACATCAACTATGGCTACACCTTC.

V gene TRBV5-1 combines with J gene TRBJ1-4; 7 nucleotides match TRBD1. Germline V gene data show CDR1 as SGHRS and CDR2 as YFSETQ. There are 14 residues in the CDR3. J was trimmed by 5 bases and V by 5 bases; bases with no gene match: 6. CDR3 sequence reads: CASSSGTVNEKLFF. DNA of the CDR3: TGCGCCAGCAGTTCCGGGACAGTCAATGAAAAACTGTTTTTT.

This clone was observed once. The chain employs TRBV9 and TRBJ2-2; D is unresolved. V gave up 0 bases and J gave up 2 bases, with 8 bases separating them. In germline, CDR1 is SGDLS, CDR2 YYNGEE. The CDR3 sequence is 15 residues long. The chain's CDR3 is CASSVVVGNTGELFF. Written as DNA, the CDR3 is TGTGCCAGCAGCGTAGTTGTGGGAAACACCGGGGAGCTGTTTTTT.

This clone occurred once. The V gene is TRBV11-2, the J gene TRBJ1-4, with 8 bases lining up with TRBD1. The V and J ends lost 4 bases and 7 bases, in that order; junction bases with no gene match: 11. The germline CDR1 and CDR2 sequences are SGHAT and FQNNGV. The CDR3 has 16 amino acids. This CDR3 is CASSSGPGGVGEKLFF. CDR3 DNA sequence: TGTGCCAGCAGCTCGGGGCCAGGGGGCGTGGGTGAAAAACTGTTTTTT.

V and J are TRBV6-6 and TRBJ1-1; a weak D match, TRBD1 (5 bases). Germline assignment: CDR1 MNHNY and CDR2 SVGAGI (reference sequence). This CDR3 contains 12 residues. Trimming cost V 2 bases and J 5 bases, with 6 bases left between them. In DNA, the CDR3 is TGTGCCAGCAGTTACGGGGGAACTGAAGCTTTCTTT. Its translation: CASSYGGTEAFF.

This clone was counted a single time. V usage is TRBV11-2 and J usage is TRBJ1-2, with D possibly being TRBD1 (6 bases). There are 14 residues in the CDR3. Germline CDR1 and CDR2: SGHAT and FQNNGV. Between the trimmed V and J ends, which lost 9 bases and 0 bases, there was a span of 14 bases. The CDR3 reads CASGGRGANYGYTF. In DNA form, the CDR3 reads TGTGCCAGTGGGGGGCGGGGAGCTAACTATGGCTACACCTTC.

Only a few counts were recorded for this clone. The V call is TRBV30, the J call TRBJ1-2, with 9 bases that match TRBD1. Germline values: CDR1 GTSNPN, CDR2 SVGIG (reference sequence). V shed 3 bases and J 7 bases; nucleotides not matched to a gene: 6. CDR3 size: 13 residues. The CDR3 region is CAWRREGQGGYTF. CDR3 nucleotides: TGTGCCTGGAGAAGGGAGGGACAGGGTGGCTACACCTTC.

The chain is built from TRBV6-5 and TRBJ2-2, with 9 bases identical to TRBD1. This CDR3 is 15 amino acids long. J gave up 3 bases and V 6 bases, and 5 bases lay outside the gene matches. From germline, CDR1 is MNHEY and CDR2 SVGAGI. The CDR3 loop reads CASRDRDRDTGELFF. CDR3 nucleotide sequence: TGTGCCAGCAGAGACCGGGACAGGGACACCGGGGAGCTGTTTTTT.

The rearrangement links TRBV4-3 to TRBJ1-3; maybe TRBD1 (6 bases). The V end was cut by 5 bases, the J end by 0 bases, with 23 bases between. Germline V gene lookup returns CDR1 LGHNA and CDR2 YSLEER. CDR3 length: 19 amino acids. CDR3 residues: CASSTGNTGYGSSGNTIYF. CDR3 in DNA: TGCGCCAGCAGCACGGGGAACACAGGGTACGGGTCCTCTGGAAACACCATATATTTT.

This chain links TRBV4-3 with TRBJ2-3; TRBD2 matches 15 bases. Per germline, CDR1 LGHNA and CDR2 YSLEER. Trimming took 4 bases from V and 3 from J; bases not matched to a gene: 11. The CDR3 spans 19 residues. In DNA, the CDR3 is TGCGCCAGCAGCCCAGCCCGGACTAGCGGGAGGGCCGTGACAGATACGCAGTATTTT. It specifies CASSPARTSGRAVTDTQYF.

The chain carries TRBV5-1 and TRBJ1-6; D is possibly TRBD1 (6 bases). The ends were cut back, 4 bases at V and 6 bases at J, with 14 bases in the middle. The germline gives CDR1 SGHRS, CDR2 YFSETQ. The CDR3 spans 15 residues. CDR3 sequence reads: CASSPTQGPNSPLHF. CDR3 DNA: TGCGCCAGCAGCCCGACCCAGGGGCCTAATTCACCCCTCCACTTT.

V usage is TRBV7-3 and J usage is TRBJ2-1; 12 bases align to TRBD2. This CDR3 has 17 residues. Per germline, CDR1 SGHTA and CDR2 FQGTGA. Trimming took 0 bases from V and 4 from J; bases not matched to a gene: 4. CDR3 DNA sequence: TGTGCCAGCAGCTTAACGGCTAGCGGGAGGGCTTACAATGAGCAGTTCTTC. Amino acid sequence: CASSLTASGRAYNEQFF.

In DNA, the CDR3 is TGTGCCACCAGCAGAGATGTTGGCTACACCTTC. Translating it yields CATSRDVGYTF. This chain uses TRBV15 with TRBJ1-2; no reliable D call. The germline CDR1 and CDR2 sequences are LNHNV and YYDKDF (reference sequence). The V and J ends lost 0 bases and 7 bases respectively, with 3 bases between them. CDR3 size: 11 residues.

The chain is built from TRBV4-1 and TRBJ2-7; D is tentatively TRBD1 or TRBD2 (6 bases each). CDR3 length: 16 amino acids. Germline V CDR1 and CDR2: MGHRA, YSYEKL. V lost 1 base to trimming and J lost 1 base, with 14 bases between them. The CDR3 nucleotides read TGCGCCAGCAGCCAAGGACCGGGGGCGACGTCCTACGAGCAGTACTTC. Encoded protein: CASSQGPGATSYEQYF.

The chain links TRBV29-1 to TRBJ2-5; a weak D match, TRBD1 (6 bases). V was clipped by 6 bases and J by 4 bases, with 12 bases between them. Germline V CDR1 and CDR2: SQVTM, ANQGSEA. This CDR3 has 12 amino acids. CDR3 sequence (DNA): TGCAGCGTCTTACAGGGACGAGAGACCCAGTACTTC. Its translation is CSVLQGRETQYF.

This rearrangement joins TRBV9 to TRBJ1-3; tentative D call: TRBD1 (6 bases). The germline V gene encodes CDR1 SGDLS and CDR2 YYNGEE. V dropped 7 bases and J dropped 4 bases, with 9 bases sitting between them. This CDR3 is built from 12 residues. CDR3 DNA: TGTGCCAGCTCCGGACAGGGAAACACCATATATTTT. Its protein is CASSGQGNTIYF.

The chain's CDR3 is CASSELPRGTEAFF. The CDR3 DNA follows: TGTGCCAGCAGTGAACTCCCCAGGGGAACTGAAGCTTTCTTT. This sequence joins TRBV25-1 and TRBJ1-1, with D possibly matching TRBD1 (6 bases). V was cut by 2 bases and J by 5 bases, with 12 bases left in between. The CDR3 contains 14 residues. Germline V CDR1 and CDR2: MGHDK, SYGVNS.

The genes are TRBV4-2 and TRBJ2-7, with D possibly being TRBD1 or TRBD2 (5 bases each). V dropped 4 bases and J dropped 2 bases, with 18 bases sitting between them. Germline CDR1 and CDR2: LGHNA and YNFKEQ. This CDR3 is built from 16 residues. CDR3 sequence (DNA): TGTGCCAGCAGCCCAAAGGCGGAACTGGGACCCTACGAGCAGTACTTC. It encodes CASSPKAELGPYEQYF.

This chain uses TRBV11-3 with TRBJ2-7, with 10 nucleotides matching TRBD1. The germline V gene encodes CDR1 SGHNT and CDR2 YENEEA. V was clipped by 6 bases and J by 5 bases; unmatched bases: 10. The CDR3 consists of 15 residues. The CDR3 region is CASRPPGQGSHEQYF. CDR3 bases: TGTGCCAGCAGACCACCGGGACAGGGGAGCCACGAGCAGTACTTC.

The CDR3 here is CASSQGRLAPEQFF. The CDR3 DNA reads as TGTGCCAGCAGCCAAGGTCGGCTAGCACCTGAGCAGTTCTTC. This sequence joins TRBV3-1 (or the pseudogene TRBV3-2) and TRBJ2-1; D might be TRBD2 (5 bases). V lost 1 base and J 9 bases, leaving 13 bases between the germline ends. The V gene's germline CDR1 is LGHDT and CDR2 YNNKEL (reference sequence). This CDR3 region has 14 residues.